The clone carrying this T cell receptor (beta chain) occurred a few times. Its antigen is not known. V was shortened by 2 bases and J by 6 bases, with 16 bases between the two germline ends. The CDR3 has 14 amino acids. CDR1 is DFQATT and CDR2 is SNEGSKA in the germline V gene (reference sequence). Via MiXCR, TCRdb re-called the RT-PCR reads, giving one row per CDR3 protein. The data show around 480,000 distinct CDR3 sequences, approximately 15% seen once. The sample originates from a study of response to subunit inactivated influenza vaccine. Findings and limits, study-wide: The study's authors posited that every seasonal influenza vaccination enlists few new T cells.

V and J are TRBV20-1 and TRBJ1-2; weak D call: TRBD1 (5 bases). The source of this sequence is a man aged 50 to 75 who received an inactivated influenza vaccine. Here the sequenced sample was CD4+ T cells sorted from PBMCs, taken around 25 months after vaccination. CDR3 protein: CSARRDSSTDGYTF. CDR3 DNA: TGCAGTGCTAGACGGGACTCTAGCACGGATGGCTACACCTTC.